These 29 T cell receptor beta chains came from one sample sequenced in a study of CD8+ T cells in alopecia areata. Regarding treatment: oral pan-JAK inhibitor, 5-10 mg twice daily. Isolated RNA was reverse transcribed into cDNA used as the sequencing template. Sequencing was performed with immunoSEQ multiplex PCR; in TCRdb, only in-frame clones are kept and a portion is missing. The repertoire holds 150,000 to 250,000 clones, with roughly 60% as singletons. Sequencing was performed on CD4+ T cells sorted from blood, taken at week 24, from a patient treated with tofacitinib. These TCRs come from a human donor with alopecia areata.

This clone has a handful of counts. The chain joins TRBV7-2 to TRBJ2-5; D might be TRBD1 or TRBD2, each matching 5 bases. The ends were cut back, 2 bases at V and 2 bases at J, with 12 bases in the middle. The CDR3 totals 15 residues. The germline V gene has CDR1 SGHTA and CDR2 FQGNSA. CDR3 DNA sequence: TGTGCCAGCAGCTTATTCGGGGCCCAGCAAGAGACCCAGTACTTC. It encodes CASSLFGAQQETQYF.

The chain combines TRBV27 with TRBJ1-6; 8 nucleotides align to TRBD1. CDR3 length: 15 amino acids. The germline CDR1 and CDR2 sequences are MNHEY and SMNVEV (reference sequence). Trimming removed 8 bases from V and 4 bases from J; junction bases left unmatched: 7. The CDR3 spells CASATGDRYNSPLHF. For the CDR3, the DNA is TGTGCCAGCGCGACAGGGGACCGTTATAATTCACCCCTCCACTTT.

V gene TRBV7-2 combines with J gene TRBJ2-5; D is undetermined. Germline values: CDR1 SGHTA, CDR2 FQGNSA. The V and J ends lost 4 bases and 5 bases respectively, with 5 bases between them. CDR3 size: 11 residues. The CDR3 DNA reads TGTGCCAGCAGCTCCCGGGAGACCCAGTACTTC. Protein sequence: CASSSRETQYF.

This chain joins TRBV30 and TRBJ1-2; D not certain. V was cut by 1 base and J by 1 base, with 7 bases left in between. The CDR3 contains 13 residues. Per the germline V gene, CDR1 is GTSNPN and CDR2 is SVGIG (reference sequence). This chain's CDR3 is CAWSDGLNYGYTF. The CDR3 DNA reads as TGTGCCTGGAGTGATGGCCTTAACTATGGCTACACCTTC.

This chain uses TRBV7-8 with TRBJ2-5; 8 nucleotides match TRBD2. The V gene end was trimmed by 1 base and the J gene end by 0 bases; junction bases not matched to a gene: 7. The CDR3 spans 17 residues. The germline gives CDR1 SGHVS, CDR2 FQNEAQ. The CDR3 bases are TGTGCCAGCAGCTTAGAGTACGGCGGGAGGTACCAAGAGACCCAGTACTTC. Translating gives CASSLEYGGRYQETQYF.

Comments on this clone: The same CDR3 also results from other DNA sequences found in this sample. This CDR3 is CSVDRKNTEAFF. In nucleotides, the CDR3 is TGCAGCGTTGATAGGAAGAACACTGAAGCTTTCTTT. V is TRBV29-1 and J is TRBJ1-1; D is unclear. Deletions cut 3 bases from V and 1 base from J, with 6 bases between. There are 12 residues in the CDR3. Per the germline V gene, CDR1 is SQVTM and CDR2 is ANQGSEA.

This clone occurred once. This rearrangement joins TRBV27 to TRBJ2-1, with 14 bases lining up with TRBD2. Germline CDR1 MNHEY, CDR2 SMNVEV (reference sequence). The ends lost 6 bases at V and 3 bases at J; junction bases unmatched: 1. This CDR3 comprises 15 residues. CDR3 residues: CASRGTSGSYNEQFF. CDR3 DNA sequence: TGTGCCAGCAGGGGGACTAGCGGGAGCTACAATGAGCAGTTCTTC.

The V call is TRBV5-1, the J call TRBJ2-7; D gene unclear. This CDR3 is 14 amino acids long. Germline-derived CDR1 and CDR2 are SGHRS and YFSETQ. The V end lost 4 bases, the J end lost 1 base, and 12 bases lay between the germline ends. DNA of the CDR3: TGCGCCAGCAGCCGAGAAGGAACTTCCTACGAGCAGTACTTC. Residues: CASSREGTSYEQYF.

Only a few counts were recorded for this clone. The chain carries TRBV4-3 and TRBJ2-7; TRBD1 aligns across 10 bases. The CDR3 loop spans 19 amino acids. The junction had 14 bases not matched to a gene; V was cut back by 1 base and J by 2 bases. Germline V gene data show CDR1 as LGHNA and CDR2 as YSLEER. The CDR3 DNA is TGCGCCAGCAGCCAAGCACCCCTTATACCGGGACAGGGGCCCTACGAGCAGTACTTC. Its protein is CASSQAPLIPGQGPYEQYF.

This clone was seen a handful of times. The genes are TRBV5-1 and TRBJ2-7, with no clear D. Germline V CDR1 and CDR2: SGHRS, YFSETQ. V lost 4 bases, J lost 0 bases, and 8 bases lay in between. This CDR3 region has 13 residues. The CDR3 nucleotides read TGCGCCAGCAGCCCCCAGAGCTCCTACGAGCAGTACTTC. This codes for CASSPQSSYEQYF.

This clone has ten or more counts. The chain uses TRBV10-3 and TRBJ1-3; TRBD1 matches 8 bases. Germline V lookup: CDR1 ENHRY, CDR2 SYGVKD. J lost 0 bases, V lost 4 bases, and 5 bases had no gene match. The CDR3 spans 16 residues. The CDR3 DNA is TGTGCCATCAGTGGACAGGGGCCTAGCTCTGGAAACACCATATATTTT. Its protein product is CAISGQGPSSGNTIYF.

Turning to this clone: Other nucleotide sequences from this sample produce the same CDR3. The chain links TRBV9 to TRBJ2-7, with TRBD2 identical over 7 bases. From germline, CDR1 is SGDLS and CDR2 YYNGEE. Trimming removed 3 bases from V and 6 bases from J; junction bases left unmatched: 0. The CDR3 runs 11 residues. CDR3 sequence (DNA): TGTGCCAGCAGCGGCGGGGGCGAGCAGTACTTC. Its translation is CASSGGGEQYF.

About this clone itself: An end of the junction does not agree with germline; a read error may underlie this. This rearrangement joins TRBV6-5 to TRBJ2-1; no clear D. This CDR3 has 11 amino acids. The germline V gene encodes CDR1 MNHEY and CDR2 SVGAGI. In DNA, the CDR3 is TGTGCCAGCAGTTCTCTTTCGGTTATGCTCTTC. This codes for CASSSLSVMLF.

CDR3 in DNA: TGTGCCAGCAGTCCGACATCGGCCTATGGCTACACCTTC. It is translated as CASSPTSAYGYTF. The J gene is TRBJ1-2, the V gene TRBV7-2; unclear D gene. Between the trimmed V and J ends, which lost 6 bases and 4 bases, there was a span of 12 bases. The germline V gene has CDR1 SGHTA and CDR2 FQGNSA. The CDR3 totals 13 residues.

V gene TRBV29-1 combines with J gene TRBJ1-4, with 8 nucleotides matching TRBD1. The length of the CDR3 is 16 residues. The ends lost 5 bases at V and 1 base at J; junction bases unmatched: 9. The germline V gene encodes CDR1 SQVTM and CDR2 ANQGSEA. CDR3 region: CSVRGTQGGTNEKLFF. As DNA, the CDR3 is TGCAGCGTTCGTGGGACACAGGGGGGAACTAATGAAAAACTGTTTTTT.

The gene calls are TRBV2 and TRBJ2-5; D remains unclear. The ends were cut back, 3 bases at V and 8 bases at J, with 7 bases in the middle. CDR1 and CDR2 from the germline V gene are SNHLY and FYNNEI. The CDR3 spans 11 residues. CDR3 loop: CASSDSATQYF. The CDR3 bases are TGTGCCAGCAGTGACTCCGCTACCCAGTACTTC.

The chain recombines TRBV29-1 with TRBJ2-7, with a possible D match to TRBD1 (6 bases). CDR3 length equals 13 residues. The V gene lost 4 bases and the J gene lost 7 bases, with 17 bases spanning the gap. The V gene's germline CDR1 is SQVTM and CDR2 ANQGSEA. The CDR3 loop reads CSVVEVTGQEQYF. CDR3 DNA sequence: TGCAGCGTTGTTGAGGTAACAGGGCAAGAGCAGTACTTC.

The genes are TRBV7-3 and TRBJ2-3, with a weak D call TRBD2 (6 bases). Trimming took off 4 bases at V and 1 base at J, with 12 bases between the two ends. The germline gives CDR1 SGHTA, CDR2 FQGTGA. The CDR3 has 15 residues. DNA of the CDR3: TGTGCCAGCAGCTCCGGGGGAGGTCGCACAGATACGCAGTATTTT. Translating gives CASSSGGGRTDTQYF.

In its sample, this clone was seen once. The chain joins TRBV5-4 to TRBJ2-5, with 9 bases matching TRBD2. The V gene's germline CDR1 is SGHNT and CDR2 YYREEE (reference sequence). The CDR3 sequence is 15 residues long. V shed 2 bases and J 2 bases; nucleotides not matched to a gene: 4. CDR3 nucleotides: TGTGCCAGCAGCTTCGGTCTAGCGGGGCAAGAGACCCAGTACTTC. This encodes CASSFGLAGQETQYF.

The chain recombines TRBV5-1 with TRBJ2-7; 11 bases line up with TRBD1. Per the germline V gene, CDR1 is SGHRS and CDR2 is YFSETQ. This CDR3 has 14 residues. Trimming cost V 4 bases and J 5 bases; bases outside gene matches: 5. The CDR3 loop reads CASSLPGQGDEQYF. The CDR3 nucleotides read TGCGCCAGCAGCCTACCGGGACAGGGGGACGAGCAGTACTTC.

The J gene is TRBJ2-3, the V gene TRBV6-6; 9 bases agree with TRBD1. V trimming: 7 bases; J trimming: 3 bases; junction bases outside the gene matches: 11. The CDR3 covers 16 residues. Germline V gene data show CDR1 as MNHNY and CDR2 as SVGAGI (reference sequence). The CDR3 loop is CASNERTGAGTDTQYF. The CDR3 nucleotides are TGTGCCAGCAACGAAAGGACAGGGGCTGGGACAGATACGCAGTATTTT.

This chain joins TRBV6-6 and TRBJ2-2; TRBD2 agrees at 8 bases. The germline V gene has CDR1 MNHNY and CDR2 SVGAGI (reference sequence). Trimming at V came to 6 bases and at J to 4 bases, leaving 1 base not matched to a gene. There are 13 residues in the CDR3. The CDR3 region has the DNA TGTGCCAGCAGCGGGAGGGTCACCGGGGAGCTGTTTTTT. Translation: CASSGRVTGELFF.

This clone was seen only a few times. The V and J genes are TRBV4-1 and TRBJ2-7; D unresolved. V gave up 0 bases and J gave up 5 bases, with 17 bases separating them. The CDR3 covers 16 residues. In germline, CDR1 is MGHRA, CDR2 YSYEKL. The CDR3 region is CASSQDVGSTGDEQYF. CDR3 DNA sequence: TGCGCCAGCAGCCAAGATGTCGGGTCCACCGGCGACGAGCAGTACTTC.

The chain uses TRBV5-6 and TRBJ2-5; 7 positions match TRBD2. The CDR3 contains 14 residues. In germline, CDR1 is SGHDT, CDR2 YYEEEE. V lost 6 bases, J lost 5 bases, and 10 bases stayed unmatched. The chain's CDR3 is CASNKLSGEETQYF. The CDR3 coding sequence is TGTGCCAGCAACAAATTGAGCGGGGAGGAGACCCAGTACTTC.

Remarks on this clone: The same CDR3 arises from other DNA sequences in this sample as well. This chain connects TRBV18 to TRBJ2-1, with 11 bases aligning to TRBD2. Losses at the gene ends were 3 bases for V and 2 bases for J; bases not matched to a gene: 3. Germline V gene sequence: CDR1 KGHSH, CDR2 LQKENI. The CDR3 covers 16 residues. The CDR3 loop reads CASSPGTSGTYNEQFF. The CDR3 DNA reads as TGTGCCAGCTCACCCGGGACTAGCGGAACCTACAATGAGCAGTTCTTC.

The chain couples TRBV11-2 to TRBJ2-7; TRBD2 matches at 7 bases. The CDR3 spans 14 residues. Germline assignment: CDR1 SGHAT and CDR2 FQNNGV. Trimming cost V 6 bases and J 0 bases; bases outside gene matches: 5. The CDR3, as DNA: TGTGCCAGCAGAAGTCAGCGGGGCTCCTACGAGCAGTACTTC. Protein product: CASRSQRGSYEQYF. The whole variable domain, remainder taken from reference TRBV11-2 and TRBJ2-7, is EAGVAQSPRYKIIEKRQSVAFWCNPISGHATLYWYQQILGQGPKLLIQFQNNGVVDDSQLPKDRFSAERLKGVDSTLKIQPAKLEDSAVYLCASRSQRGSYEQYFGPGTRLTVT.

The V gene is TRBV5-1, the J gene TRBJ1-5, with D possibly TRBD1 on 6 matching bases. This CDR3 has 14 residues. CDR1 and CDR2 (germline): SGHRS, YFSETQ. V was trimmed by 2 bases and J by 3 bases, leaving 9 bases between them. The CDR3 here is CASSLGTNNQPQHF. The DNA of the CDR3 is TGCGCCAGCAGCTTAGGGACAAACAATCAGCCCCAGCATTTT.

V is TRBV30 and J is TRBJ1-1, with D tentatively TRBD1 (5 bases). Deletions cut 2 bases from V and 1 base from J, with 8 bases between. The germline CDR1 and CDR2 sequences are GTSNPN and SVGIG (reference sequence). The CDR3 has 13 residues. The CDR3 reads CAWSKGTNTEAFF. CDR3 nucleotides: TGTGCCTGGAGTAAGGGGACGAACACTGAAGCTTTCTTT.

This clone came up many times. The CDR3 nucleotides read TGTGCCAGCAGTTTCCACGGCGGCGTCTACAATGAGCAGTTCTTC. Translating it yields CASSFHGGVYNEQFF. The chain uses TRBV28 and TRBJ2-1; D unresolved. The CDR3 contains 15 residues. V was shortened by 3 bases and J by 3 bases, with 12 bases between the two germline ends. Germline CDR1 reads MDHEN; CDR2 reads SYDVKM.